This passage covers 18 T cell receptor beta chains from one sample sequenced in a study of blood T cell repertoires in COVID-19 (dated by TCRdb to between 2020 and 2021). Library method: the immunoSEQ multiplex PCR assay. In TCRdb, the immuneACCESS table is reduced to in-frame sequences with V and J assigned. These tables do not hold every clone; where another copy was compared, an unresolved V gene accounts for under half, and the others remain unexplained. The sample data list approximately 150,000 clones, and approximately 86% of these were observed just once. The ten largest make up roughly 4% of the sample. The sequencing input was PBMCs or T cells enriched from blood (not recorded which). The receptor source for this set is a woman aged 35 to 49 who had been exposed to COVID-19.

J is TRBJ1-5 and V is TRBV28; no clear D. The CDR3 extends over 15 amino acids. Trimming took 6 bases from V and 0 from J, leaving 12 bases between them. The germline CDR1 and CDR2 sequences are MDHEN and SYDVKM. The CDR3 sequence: CASRVYSYSNQPQHF. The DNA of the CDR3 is TGTGCCAGCAGGGTTTACAGTTATAGCAATCAGCCCCAGCATTTT.

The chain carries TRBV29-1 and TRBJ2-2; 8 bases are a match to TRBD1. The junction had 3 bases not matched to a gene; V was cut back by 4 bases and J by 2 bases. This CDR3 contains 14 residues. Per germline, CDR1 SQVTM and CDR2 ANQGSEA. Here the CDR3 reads CSVGTGRNTGELFF. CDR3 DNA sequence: TGCAGCGTTGGGACAGGGAGAAACACCGGGGAGCTGTTTTTT.

The CDR3 DNA sequence: TGTGCCAGCAGTTTCTATACGGGGGGTAGTTCACCCCTCCACTTT. Amino acid sequence: CASSFYTGGSSPLHF. The chain has TRBV9 and TRBJ1-6; D perhaps matches TRBD1 (5 bases). Germline assignment: CDR1 SGDLS and CDR2 YYNGEE. The CDR3 consists of 15 residues. V lost 5 bases and J lost 9, with 18 bases in between.

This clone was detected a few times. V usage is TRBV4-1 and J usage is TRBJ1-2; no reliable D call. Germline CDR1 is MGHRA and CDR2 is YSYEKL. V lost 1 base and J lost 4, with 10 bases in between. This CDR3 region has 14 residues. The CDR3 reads CASSQALAVYGYTF. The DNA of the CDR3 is TGCGCCAGCAGCCAAGCCCTGGCAGTCTATGGCTACACCTTC.

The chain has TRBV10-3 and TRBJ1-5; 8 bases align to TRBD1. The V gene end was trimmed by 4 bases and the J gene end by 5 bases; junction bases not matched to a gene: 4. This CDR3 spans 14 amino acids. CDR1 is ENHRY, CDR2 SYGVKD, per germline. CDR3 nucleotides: TGTGCCATCAGTGCCCAGGGGGCGGATCAGCCCCAGCATTTT. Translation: CAISAQGADQPQHF.

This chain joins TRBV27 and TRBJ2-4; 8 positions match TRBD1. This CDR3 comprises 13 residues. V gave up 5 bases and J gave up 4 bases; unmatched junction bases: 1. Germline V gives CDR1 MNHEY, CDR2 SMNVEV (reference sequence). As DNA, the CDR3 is TGTGCCAGCAGTGGACAGGGTAAAAACATTCAGTACTTC. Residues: CASSGQGKNIQYF.

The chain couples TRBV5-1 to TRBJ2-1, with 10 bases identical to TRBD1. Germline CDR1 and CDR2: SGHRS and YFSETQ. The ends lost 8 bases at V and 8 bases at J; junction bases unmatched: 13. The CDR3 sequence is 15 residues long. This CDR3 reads CASDRQGAATDEQFF. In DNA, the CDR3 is TGCGCCAGTGATCGACAGGGGGCGGCAACCGATGAGCAGTTCTTC. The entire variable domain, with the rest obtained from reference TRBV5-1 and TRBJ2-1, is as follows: KAGVTQTPRYLIKTRGQQVTLSCSPISGHRSVSWYQQTPGQGLQFLFEYFSETQRNKGNFPGRFSGRQFSNSRSEMNVSTLELGDSALYLCASDRQGAATDEQFFGPGTRLTVL.

CDR3: CASSGTGAAQYF. DNA of the CDR3: TGTGCCAGCAGCGGGACAGGGGCGGCCCAGTACTTC. The rearrangement uses TRBV7-6 and TRBJ2-5; TRBD1 matches 10 bases. Unmatched junction bases numbered 3, after V lost 5 bases and J lost 9 bases. This CDR3 spans 12 amino acids. CDR1 SGHVS and CDR2 FNYEAQ come from the germline V gene.

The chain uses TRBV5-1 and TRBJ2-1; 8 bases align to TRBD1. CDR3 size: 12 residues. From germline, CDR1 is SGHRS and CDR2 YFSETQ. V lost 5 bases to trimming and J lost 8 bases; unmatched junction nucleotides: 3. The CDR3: CASRLTGDEQFF. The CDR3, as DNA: TGCGCCAGCAGATTGACAGGGGATGAGCAGTTCTTC.

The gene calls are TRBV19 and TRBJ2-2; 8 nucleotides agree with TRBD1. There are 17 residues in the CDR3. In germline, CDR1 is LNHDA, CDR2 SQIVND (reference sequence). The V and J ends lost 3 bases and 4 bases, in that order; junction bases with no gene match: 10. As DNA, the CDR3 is TGTGCCAGTAGTATTAGGATCCGGCAGGGGGCCACCGGGGAGCTGTTTTTT. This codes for CASSIRIRQGATGELFF.

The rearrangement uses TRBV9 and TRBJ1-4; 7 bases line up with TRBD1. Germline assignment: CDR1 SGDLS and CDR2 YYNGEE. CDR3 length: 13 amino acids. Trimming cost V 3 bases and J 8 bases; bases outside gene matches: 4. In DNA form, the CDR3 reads TGTGCCAGCAGCGCGACAGGGAGGGAAAAACTGTTTTTT. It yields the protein CASSATGREKLFF.

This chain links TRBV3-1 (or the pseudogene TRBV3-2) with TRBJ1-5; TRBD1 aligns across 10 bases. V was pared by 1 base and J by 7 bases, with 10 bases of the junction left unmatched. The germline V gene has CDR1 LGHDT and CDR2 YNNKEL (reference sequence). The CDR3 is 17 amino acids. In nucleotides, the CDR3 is TGTGCCAGCAGCCAAGGGGGGACAGGGGAGGTCGACCAGCCCCAGCATTTT. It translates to CASSQGGTGEVDQPQHF.

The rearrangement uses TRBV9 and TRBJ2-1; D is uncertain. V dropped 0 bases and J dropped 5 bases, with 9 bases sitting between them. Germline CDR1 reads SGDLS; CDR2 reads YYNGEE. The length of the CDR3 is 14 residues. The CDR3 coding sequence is TGTGCCAGCAGCGTAGGAGGATCCAACAATGAGCAGTTCTTC. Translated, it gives CASSVGGSNNEQFF.

For the CDR3, the DNA is TGCGCCAGCAGTGAAACGGGCGGGGGGCAGGATGAGCAGTTCTTC. Translation gives CASSETGGGQDEQFF. This chain links TRBV10-1 with TRBJ2-1; TRBD2 matches at 8 bases. CDR3 length equals 15 residues. Germline values: CDR1 WNHNN, CDR2 SYGVQD (reference sequence). V was pared by 3 bases and J by 8 bases, with 9 bases of the junction left unmatched.

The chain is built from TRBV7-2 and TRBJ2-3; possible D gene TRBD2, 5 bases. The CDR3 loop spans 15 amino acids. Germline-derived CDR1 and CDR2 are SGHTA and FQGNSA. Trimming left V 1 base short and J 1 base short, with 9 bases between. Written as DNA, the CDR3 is TGTGCCAGCAGCTTAGGAGGGAGAGGCACAGATACGCAGTATTTT. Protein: CASSLGGRGTDTQYF.

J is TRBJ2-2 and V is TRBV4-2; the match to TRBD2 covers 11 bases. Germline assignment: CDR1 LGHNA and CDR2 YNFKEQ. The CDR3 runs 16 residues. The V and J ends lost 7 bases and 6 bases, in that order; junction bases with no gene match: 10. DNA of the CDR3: TGTGCCAGCACCCTGGGACTAGCGGAGGGGGCCGGGGAGCTGTTTTTT. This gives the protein CASTLGLAEGAGELFF.

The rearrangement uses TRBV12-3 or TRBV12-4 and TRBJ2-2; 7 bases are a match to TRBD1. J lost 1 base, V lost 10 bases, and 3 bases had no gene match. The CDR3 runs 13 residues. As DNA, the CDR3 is TGTGCCACCGGGACAGAGAACACCGGGGAGCTGTTTTTT. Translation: CATGTENTGELFF.

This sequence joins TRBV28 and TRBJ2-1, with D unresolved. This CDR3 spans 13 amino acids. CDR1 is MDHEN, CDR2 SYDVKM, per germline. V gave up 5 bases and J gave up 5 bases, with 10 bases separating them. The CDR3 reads CASSIPPDNEQFF. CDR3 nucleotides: TGTGCCAGCAGTATCCCCCCCGACAATGAGCAGTTCTTC.